Following are 15 T cell receptor beta chains from one sample sequenced in a study of T cell repertoires in cytomegalovirus infection (dated by TCRdb to between 2018 and 2021). The data were produced on an Illumina HiSeq 1500. TCRdb ran its own pipeline on the public reads, namely fastp trimming at Q25 and MiXCR clone calling, and kept in-frame beta chains. Every distinct CDR3 protein forms one entry, paired with its most common genes and DNA. The sample table contains roughly 200,000 distinct CDR3 sequences; only one count was recorded for 17% of them. The ten largest clones represent under 30% of the sample. Sequenced material: CD8+ T cells from PBMCs. These receptors were obtained from a human donor in good health (CMV status not recorded). Some clones in this sample may be carry-over from other donors' samples.

The count of this clonotype is one. The gene calls are TRBV24-1 and TRBJ2-7, with D unclear. The germline V gene encodes CDR1 KGHDR and CDR2 SFDVKD. With 4 bases removed from V and 7 bases from J, the gap between germline ends came to 13 bases. The CDR3 contains 13 residues. The CDR3 region has the DNA TGTGCCACCAGTGAAGGGAATTCTTTAGAGCAGTACTTC. As protein: CATSEGNSLEQYF.

This clonotype came up a few times. The chain combines TRBV7-2 with TRBJ2-4, with 9 nucleotides matching TRBD1. CDR1 is SGHTA and CDR2 is FQGNSA in the germline V gene. The junction had 20 bases not matched to a gene; V was cut back by 5 bases and J by 0 bases. The CDR3 is made up of 21 amino acids. In DNA form, the CDR3 reads TGTGCCAGCAGCATACCCCGGGACAGGGATGCTCAAGAAAGAGCCAAAAACATTCAGTACTTC. Protein product: CASSIPRDRDAQERAKNIQYF.

CDR3 DNA: TGTGCCAGCAGTTTAGCACCCGGGACGGGTAATCAGCCCCAGCATTTT. Encoded protein: CASSLAPGTGNQPQHF. The chain is built from TRBV28 and TRBJ1-5; tentatively, D is TRBD1 (5 bases). Germline assignment: CDR1 MDHEN and CDR2 SYDVKM. Trimming left V 2 bases short and J 4 bases short, with 15 bases between. The CDR3 contains 16 residues.

This clonotype was detected only a few times. The V and J genes are TRBV6-6 and TRBJ2-7; D ambiguous. V lost 7 bases to trimming and J lost 3 bases, with 13 bases between them. This CDR3 has 13 residues. Germline V gene data show CDR1 as MNHNY and CDR2 as SVGAGI (reference sequence). Here the CDR3 DNA reads TGTGCCAGCACGGAGACTTTCGTCTACGAGCAGTACTTC. Translated: CASTETFVYEQYF.

This clonotype was observed at least ten times. CDR3 region: CASSDGTGDTNEQFF. The CDR3 DNA sequence: TGTGCCAGCAGTGACGGGACAGGGGATACCAATGAGCAGTTCTTC. The rearrangement uses TRBV6-4 and TRBJ2-1; 10 bases line up with TRBD1. V lost 2 bases to trimming and J lost 6 bases; unmatched junction nucleotides: 4. This CDR3 is 15 amino acids long. From germline, CDR1 is MRHNA and CDR2 SNTAGT.

The rearrangement uses TRBV14 and TRBJ2-7; D gene uncertain. Trimming shortened V by 3 bases and J by 2 bases, and 5 bases separated the two germline ends. This CDR3 has 12 residues. CDR1 and CDR2 (germline): SGHDN, FVKESK. The CDR3 protein is CASSHRPYEQYF. The CDR3 region has the DNA TGTGCCAGCAGCCACAGGCCCTACGAGCAGTACTTC.

This clonotype was seen a handful of times. The chain carries TRBV20-1 and TRBJ2-2; unclear D gene. The CDR3 is made up of 16 amino acids. Germline CDR1 DFQATT, CDR2 SNEGSKA (reference sequence). Trimming stripped 0 bases from V and 1 base from J, with 12 bases between. The CDR3 loop is CSARDYSDGNTGELFF. DNA for the CDR3: TGCAGTGCTAGAGATTACAGCGATGGGAACACCGGGGAGCTGTTTTTT.

This clonotype was detected only a few times. The chain recombines TRBV28 with TRBJ2-7; possible D gene TRBD1, 5 bases. Germline loops: CDR1 MDHEN, CDR2 SYDVKM. V shed 10 bases and J shed 1 base, with 11 bases lying between them. The CDR3 sequence is 12 residues long. The chain's CDR3 is CATREGSYEQYF. The CDR3 DNA sequence: TGTGCCACCAGGGAAGGGTCCTACGAGCAGTACTTC.

V and J are TRBV6-6 and TRBJ1-5; TRBD1 might be the D (5 bases). Trimming took off 8 bases at V and 5 bases at J, with 16 bases between the two ends. CDR3 length: 14 amino acids. CDR1 is MNHNY and CDR2 is SVGAGI in the germline V gene (reference sequence). The CDR3 region is CASARRQSDQPQHF. Written as DNA, the CDR3 is TGTGCCAGCGCACGCAGACAGTCCGATCAGCCCCAGCATTTT.

The CDR3 DNA reads as TGTGCCAGCAGTTACGGGGGGGGATTGGATACGCAGTATTTT. This gives the protein CASSYGGGLDTQYF. V gene TRBV6-2 or TRBV6-3 combines with J gene TRBJ2-3, with 7 bases that match TRBD2. The V gene end was trimmed by 2 bases and the J gene end by 6 bases; junction bases not matched to a gene: 5. From germline, CDR1 is MNHEY and CDR2 SVGEGT. The CDR3 covers 14 residues.

This clonotype appeared a few times. The CDR3 nucleotides read TGTGCCAGCAGTCTAACCGGGCTGAACTCCTACGAGCAGTACTTC. Translation gives CASSLTGLNSYEQYF. This chain uses TRBV5-6 with TRBJ2-7, with D hard to call. This CDR3 region has 15 residues. V was trimmed by 5 bases and J by 0 bases, leaving 15 bases between them. The germline CDR1 and CDR2 sequences are SGHDT and YYEEEE.

The chain recombines TRBV6-5 with TRBJ2-2; D remains ambiguous. This CDR3 contains 15 residues. Trimming removed 0 bases from V and 5 bases from J, with 10 bases in between. Germline CDR1 reads MNHEY; CDR2 reads SVGAGI. The DNA for the CDR3 is TGTGCCAGCAGTTACTCGACCCGTGGGACCGGGGAGCTGTTTTTT. As protein: CASSYSTRGTGELFF.

The table lists this clonotype with a few counts. The chain recombines TRBV7-6 with TRBJ2-1; 8 bases map to TRBD1. V shed 2 bases, J shed 6 bases, and the junction held 9 bases outside the gene matches. Germline CDR1 and CDR2: SGHVS and FNYEAQ. There are 16 residues in the CDR3. The CDR3 DNA reads as TGTGCCAGCAGCTTATTTGCTTCAGGGGGCCGCAATGAGCAGTTCTTC. It specifies CASSLFASGGRNEQFF.

This chain connects TRBV12-3 or TRBV12-4 to TRBJ1-5, with D hard to call. This CDR3 has 12 amino acids. With 5 bases removed from V and 8 bases from J, the gap between germline ends came to 10 bases. Here the CDR3 DNA reads TGTGCCAGCAGTGTATTCGGGGAGCCCCAGCATTTT. It is translated as CASSVFGEPQHF.

This clonotype appeared a few times. The CDR3 DNA reads as TGTGCCACCCCCCGGGGCAACGGGGAGCTGTTTTTT. Amino acids: CATPRGNGELFF. This chain uses TRBV6-1 with TRBJ2-2; D may match TRBD1 or TRBD2 (5 bases each). CDR1 and CDR2 (germline): MNHNS, SASEGT. Trimming shortened V by 10 bases and J by 7 bases, and 13 bases separated the two germline ends. This CDR3 contains 12 residues.